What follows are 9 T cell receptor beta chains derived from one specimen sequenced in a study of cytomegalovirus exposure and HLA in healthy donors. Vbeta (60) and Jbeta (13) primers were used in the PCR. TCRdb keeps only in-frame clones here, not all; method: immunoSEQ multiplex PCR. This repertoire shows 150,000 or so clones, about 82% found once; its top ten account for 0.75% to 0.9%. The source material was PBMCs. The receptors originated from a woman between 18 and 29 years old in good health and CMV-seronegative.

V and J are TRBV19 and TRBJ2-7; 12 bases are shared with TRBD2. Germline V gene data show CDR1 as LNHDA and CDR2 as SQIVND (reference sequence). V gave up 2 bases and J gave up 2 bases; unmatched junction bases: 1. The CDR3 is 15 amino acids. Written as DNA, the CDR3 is TGTGCCAGTAGTATAAGGACTAGCGGGGCCTACGAGCAGTACTTC. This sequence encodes CASSIRTSGAYEQYF.

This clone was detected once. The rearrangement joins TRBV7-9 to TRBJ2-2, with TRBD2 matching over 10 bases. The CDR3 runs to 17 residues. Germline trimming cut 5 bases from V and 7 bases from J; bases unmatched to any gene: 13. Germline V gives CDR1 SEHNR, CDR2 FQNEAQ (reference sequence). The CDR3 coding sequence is TGTGCCAGCAGCGCATCTGAGGGGACTAGCGTGGGCGGGGAGCTGTTTTTT. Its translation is CASSASEGTSVGGELFF.

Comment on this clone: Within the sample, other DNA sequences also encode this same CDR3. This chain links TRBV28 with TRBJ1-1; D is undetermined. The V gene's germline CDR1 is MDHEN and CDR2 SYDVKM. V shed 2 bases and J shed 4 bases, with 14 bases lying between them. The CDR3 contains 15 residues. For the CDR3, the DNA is TGTGCCAGCAGTTTAGGAGGGTCCGAGGGCACTGAAGCTTTCTTT. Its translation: CASSLGGSEGTEAFF.

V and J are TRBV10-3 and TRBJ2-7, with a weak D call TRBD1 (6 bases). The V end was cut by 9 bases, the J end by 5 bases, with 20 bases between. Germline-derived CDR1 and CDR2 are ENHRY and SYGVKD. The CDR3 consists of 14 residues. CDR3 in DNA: TGTGCCATTTCGACAGGAGTCTACTTACACGAGCAGTACTTC. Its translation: CAISTGVYLHEQYF.

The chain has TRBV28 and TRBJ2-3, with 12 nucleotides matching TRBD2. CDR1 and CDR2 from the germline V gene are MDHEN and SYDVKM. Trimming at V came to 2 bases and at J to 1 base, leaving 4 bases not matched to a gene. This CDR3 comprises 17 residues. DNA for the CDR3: TGTGCCAGCAGTTTAGGGGCTAGCGGGAGGGGCACAGATACGCAGTATTTT. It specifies CASSLGASGRGTDTQYF.

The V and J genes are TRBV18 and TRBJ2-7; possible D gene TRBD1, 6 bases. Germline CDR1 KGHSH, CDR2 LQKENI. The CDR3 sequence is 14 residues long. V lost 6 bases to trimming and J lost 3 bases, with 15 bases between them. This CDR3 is CASSPSRRGYEQYF. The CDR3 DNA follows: TGTGCCAGCTCCCCCTCCCGCAGGGGCTACGAGCAGTACTTC.

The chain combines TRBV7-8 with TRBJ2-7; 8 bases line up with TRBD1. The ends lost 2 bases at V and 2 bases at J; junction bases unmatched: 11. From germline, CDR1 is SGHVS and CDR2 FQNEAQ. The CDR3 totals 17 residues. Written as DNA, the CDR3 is TGTGCCAGCAGCTTACACCGGGACAGGCCTGGGGCCTACGAGCAGTACTTC. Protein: CASSLHRDRPGAYEQYF.

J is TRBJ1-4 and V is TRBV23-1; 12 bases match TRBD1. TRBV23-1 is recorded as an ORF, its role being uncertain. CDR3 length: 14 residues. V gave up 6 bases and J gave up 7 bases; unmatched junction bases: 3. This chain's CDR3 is CASSRDRGREKLFF. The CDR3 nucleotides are TGCGCCAGCAGCCGGGACAGGGGGCGTGAAAAACTGTTTTTT.

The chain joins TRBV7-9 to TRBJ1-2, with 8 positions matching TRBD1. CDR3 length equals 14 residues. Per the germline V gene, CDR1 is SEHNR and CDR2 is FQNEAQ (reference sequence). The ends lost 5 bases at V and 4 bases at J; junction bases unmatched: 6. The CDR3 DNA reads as TGTGCCAGCAGCACGACAGGGGTCGCCTATGGCTACACCTTC. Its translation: CASSTTGVAYGYTF.